This T cell receptor beta chain was found in a study of cytomegalovirus exposure and HLA in healthy donors. The V end lost 6 bases, the J end lost 0 bases, and 12 bases lay between the germline ends. Germline CDR1 and CDR2: MDHEN and SYDVKM. This CDR3 has 15 amino acids. The PCR used 60 Vbeta and 13 Jbeta primers. TCRdb keeps only in-frame clones here, not all; method: immunoSEQ multiplex PCR. In the table there are 50,000 to 65,000 clones, roughly 77% of which are singletons. The chain uses TRBV28 and TRBJ1-3; D perhaps matches TRBD1 (5 bases). Sequences were obtained from PBMCs. This TCR came from a woman aged 30 to 39 in good health and CMV-seronegative. The CDR3, as DNA: TGTGCCAGCAGCCCCACAGGCCCCTCTGGAAACACCATATATTTT. Encoded protein: CASSPTGPSGNTIYF.